The T cell receptor (beta chain) described here comes from a study of CD4 and CD8 cells across lung adenocarcinoma regions. The patients had localized lung adenocarcinoma, a non-small cell subtype. One entry per CDR3 protein results from TCRdb running MiXCR on the PCR reads. The table records tens of thousands of distinct CDR3 sequences, around half of them present only once. The CDR3 contains 16 residues. In germline, CDR1 is MNHNS, CDR2 SASEGT. Notes on this clonotype: A junction end diverges from the germline sequence, so it may reflect a read error.

J is TRBJ2-4 and V is TRBV6-1; D assignment may be TRBD1 or TRBD2 (5 bases each). Sequencing was performed on CD8+ T cells from the center of a lung tumor. The source is a male donor with lung adenocarcinoma. The CD4 and CD8 labels of this study may be unreliable. For the CDR3, the DNA is TGTGCCAGCCGCGTCGAGGGGCGGTGCCACAAAAATATTCAGTACTTC. This gives the protein CASRVEGRCHKNIQYF.